This T cell receptor (beta chain) was recorded in a study of molecular identifiers for immune sequencing clone quantification. General study findings and limits: For highly expanded clones, sizes could be underestimated when identical TCR molecules share a barcode.

Bulk TCR libraries used previously described methods and listed TCR primers. MiXCR, run by TCRdb on the PCR reads, gives a single entry per CDR3 protein. Of 550,000 to 750,000 distinct CDR3 sequences detected, about 20% appear once; the ten largest clones hold 0.7% to 1%. The table lists this clonotype with many counts. Its target is not known. Naive CD8 T cells underwent sorting with the CD8+CD4-CCR7+CD45RA+ definition. V lost 4 bases and J 0 bases, leaving 14 bases between the germline ends. Per the germline V gene, CDR1 is LGHNA and CDR2 is YSLEER. The CDR3 totals 16 residues. This sequence joins TRBV4-3 and TRBJ2-3; maybe TRBD2 (6 bases). The receptor was isolated from a human donor in good health. Some libraries in this study had Jurkat cell RNA spiked in. The specimen sequenced was naive CD8+ T cells from blood, with Jurkat cell RNA spiked in. The sample's subset: FACS-sorted CD8+CD4-CCR7+CD45RA+ naive T cells. CDR3 in DNA: TGCGCCAGCAGCCCTCAGGCGGGGACTAGCACAGATACGCAGTATTTT. As protein: CASSPQAGTSTDTQYF.